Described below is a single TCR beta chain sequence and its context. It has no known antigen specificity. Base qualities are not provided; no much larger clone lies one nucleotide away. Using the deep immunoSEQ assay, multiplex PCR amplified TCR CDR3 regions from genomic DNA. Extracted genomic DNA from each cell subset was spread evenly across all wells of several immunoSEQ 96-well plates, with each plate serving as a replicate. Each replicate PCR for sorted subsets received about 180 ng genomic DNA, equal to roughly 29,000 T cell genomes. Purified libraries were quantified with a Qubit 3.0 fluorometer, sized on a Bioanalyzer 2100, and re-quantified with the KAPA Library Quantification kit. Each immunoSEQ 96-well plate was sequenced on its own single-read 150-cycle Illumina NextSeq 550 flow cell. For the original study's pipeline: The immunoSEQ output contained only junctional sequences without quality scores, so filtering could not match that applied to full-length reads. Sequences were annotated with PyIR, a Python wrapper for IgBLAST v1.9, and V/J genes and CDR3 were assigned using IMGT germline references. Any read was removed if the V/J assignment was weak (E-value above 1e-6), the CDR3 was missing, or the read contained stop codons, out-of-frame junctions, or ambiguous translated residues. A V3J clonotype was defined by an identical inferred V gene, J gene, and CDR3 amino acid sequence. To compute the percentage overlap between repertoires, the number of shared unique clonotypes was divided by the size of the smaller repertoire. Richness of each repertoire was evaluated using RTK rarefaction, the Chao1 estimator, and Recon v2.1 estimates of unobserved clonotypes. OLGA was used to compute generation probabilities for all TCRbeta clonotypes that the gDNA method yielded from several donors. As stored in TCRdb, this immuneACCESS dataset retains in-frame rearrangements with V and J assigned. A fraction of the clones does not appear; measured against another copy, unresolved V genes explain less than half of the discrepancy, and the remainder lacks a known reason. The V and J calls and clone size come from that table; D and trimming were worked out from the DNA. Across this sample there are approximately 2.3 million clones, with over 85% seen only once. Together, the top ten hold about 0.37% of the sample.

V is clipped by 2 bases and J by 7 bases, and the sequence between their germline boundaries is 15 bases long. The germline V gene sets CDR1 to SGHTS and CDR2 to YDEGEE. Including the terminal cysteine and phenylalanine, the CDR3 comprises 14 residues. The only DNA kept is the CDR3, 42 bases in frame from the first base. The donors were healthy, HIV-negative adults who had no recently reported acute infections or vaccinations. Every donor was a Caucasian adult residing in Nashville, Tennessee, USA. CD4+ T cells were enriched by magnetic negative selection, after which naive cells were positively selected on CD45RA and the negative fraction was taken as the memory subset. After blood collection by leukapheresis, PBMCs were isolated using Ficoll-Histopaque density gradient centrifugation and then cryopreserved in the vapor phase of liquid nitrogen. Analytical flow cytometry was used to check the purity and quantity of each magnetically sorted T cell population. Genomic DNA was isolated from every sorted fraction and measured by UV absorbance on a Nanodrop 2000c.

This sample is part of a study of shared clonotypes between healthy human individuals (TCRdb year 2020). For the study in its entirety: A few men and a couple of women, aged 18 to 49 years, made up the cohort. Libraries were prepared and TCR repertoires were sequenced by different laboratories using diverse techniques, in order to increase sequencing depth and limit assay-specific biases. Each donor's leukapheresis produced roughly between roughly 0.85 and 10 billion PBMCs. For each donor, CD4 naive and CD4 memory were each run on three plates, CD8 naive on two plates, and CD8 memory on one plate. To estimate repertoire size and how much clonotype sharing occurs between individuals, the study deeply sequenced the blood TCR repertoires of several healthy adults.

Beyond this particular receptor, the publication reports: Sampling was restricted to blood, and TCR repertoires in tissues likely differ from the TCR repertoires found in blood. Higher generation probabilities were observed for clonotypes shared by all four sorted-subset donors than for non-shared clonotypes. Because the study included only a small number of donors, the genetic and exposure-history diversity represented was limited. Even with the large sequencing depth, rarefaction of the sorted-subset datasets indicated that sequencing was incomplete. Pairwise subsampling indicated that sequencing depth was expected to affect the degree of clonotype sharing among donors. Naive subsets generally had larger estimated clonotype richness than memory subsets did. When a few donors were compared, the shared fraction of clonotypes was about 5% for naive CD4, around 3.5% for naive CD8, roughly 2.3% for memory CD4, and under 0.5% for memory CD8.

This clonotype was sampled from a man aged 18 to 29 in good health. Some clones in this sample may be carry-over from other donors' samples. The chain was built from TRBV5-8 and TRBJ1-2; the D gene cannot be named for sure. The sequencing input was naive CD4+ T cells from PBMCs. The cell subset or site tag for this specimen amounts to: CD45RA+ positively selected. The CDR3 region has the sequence CASSLTVTTGGYTF. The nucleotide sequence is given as TGTGCCAGCAGCTTAACGGTCACGACGGGTGGCTACACCTTC.